Each of the 17 T cell receptor beta chains below was sequenced from the same sample in a study (dated by TCRdb to between 2014 and 2017). Cells that were CD4+CD25+CD127-/low were the ones isolated as Tregs. The protocol used for the library was 5' RACE. TCRdb shows the sequencer as Illumina MiSeq. TCRdb applied fastp at Q25 and MiXCR to the public reads, then kept only in-frame beta chains. Every CDR3 protein is listed once, alongside the most common genes and DNA of its rows. This sample gives a few thousand distinct CDR3 sequences in total; approximately 72% of them show up just once. Roughly 3.7% of the sample is taken by the ten largest. Sequenced material: Tregs sorted from blood. Receptors originate from a female donor with breast cancer.

The chain combines TRBV12-3 or TRBV12-4 with TRBJ2-3, with D hard to call. CDR3 length: 17 residues. V lost 8 bases and J lost 0, with 21 bases in between. CDR3: CASHERWDGRSTDTQYF. The CDR3 bases are TGTGCCAGCCACGAACGGTGGGATGGTCGGAGCACAGATACGCAGTATTTT.

The CDR3 sequence is CASSQAPGSYNEQFF. CDR3 bases: TGCGCCAGCAGCCAAGCGCCGGGTTCCTACAATGAGCAGTTCTTC. The rearrangement uses TRBV4-1 and TRBJ2-1; unclear D gene. The V end lost 1 base, the J end lost 1 base, and 8 bases lay between the germline ends. The CDR3 length is 15 residues. Germline CDR1 is MGHRA and CDR2 is YSYEKL.

J is TRBJ2-2 and V is TRBV10-3, with 13 positions matching TRBD2. J lost 4 bases, V lost 5 bases, and 10 bases had no gene match. Germline loops: CDR1 ENHRY, CDR2 SYGVKD. The CDR3 length is 18 residues. The CDR3 loop is CAISTGGLAGPLTGELFF. The CDR3 bases are TGTGCCATCAGTACTGGGGGACTAGCGGGACCACTCACCGGGGAGCTGTTTTTT.

The J gene is TRBJ2-1, the V gene TRBV10-2; a possible D gene is TRBD2 (5 bases). Germline V lookup: CDR1 WSHSY, CDR2 SAAADI. Trimming left V 3 bases short and J 4 bases short, with 7 bases between. This CDR3 region has 13 residues. Here the CDR3 reads CASSDQRYNEQFF. CDR3 sequence (DNA): TGCGCCAGCAGTGACCAGCGGTACAATGAGCAGTTCTTC.

This clonotype was detected a few times. This chain joins TRBV7-6 and TRBJ2-3; D is unresolved. CDR3 length: 12 amino acids. Germline CDR1 SGHVS, CDR2 FNYEAQ. Trimming stripped 6 bases from V and 9 bases from J, with 13 bases between. The CDR3 region has the DNA TGTGCCAGCAGGAACGCTAGTTTGACGCAGTATTTT. Translation: CASRNASLTQYF.

This clonotype was detected only a few times. The chain carries TRBV7-9 and TRBJ2-1; 9 nucleotides align to TRBD2. The CDR3 is made up of 15 amino acids. The J segment lost 4 bases and the V segment lost 5 bases, leaving 6 bases of the junction unmatched. Germline V gives CDR1 SEHNR, CDR2 FQNEAQ (reference sequence). The CDR3 bases are TGTGCCAGCAGCGATAGCGGGAGCCCTTACAATGAGCAGTTCTTC. Translating it yields CASSDSGSPYNEQFF.

The V call is TRBV27, the J call TRBJ1-2; D gene unclear. Germline V CDR1 and CDR2: MNHEY, SMNVEV (reference sequence). The CDR3 consists of 15 residues. The V and J ends lost 6 bases and 3 bases respectively, with 17 bases between them. CDR3 in DNA: TGTGCCAGCAGCGACCCCCCTAATGGGTACTATGGCTACACCTTC. It encodes CASSDPPNGYYGYTF.

Only a few counts were recorded for this clonotype. The DNA of the CDR3 is TGTGCCAGCAGCCCGCTGGGTGGCACAGATACGCAGTATTTT. It codes for CASSPLGGTDTQYF. The chain couples TRBV7-6 to TRBJ2-3; no definite D call. The germline gives CDR1 SGHVS, CDR2 FNYEAQ. Trimming cost V 5 bases and J 1 base, with 10 bases left between them. This CDR3 is built from 14 residues.

The chain recombines TRBV6-5 with TRBJ1-2, with TRBD1 identical over 7 bases. This CDR3 comprises 14 residues. The junction had 10 bases not matched to a gene; V was cut back by 5 bases and J by 7 bases. Germline assignment: CDR1 MNHEY and CDR2 SVGAGI. DNA of the CDR3: TGTGCCAGCAGTGACGGACAGGTCCAAGGTGGCTACACCTTC. It translates to CASSDGQVQGGYTF.

This clonotype was detected only once. This chain joins TRBV15 and TRBJ1-1, with TRBD1 matching over 7 bases. This CDR3 comprises 15 residues. The germline V gene has CDR1 LNHNV and CDR2 YYDKDF (reference sequence). Trimming cost V 4 bases and J 2 bases; bases outside gene matches: 7. CDR3 nucleotide sequence: TGTGCCACCAGCATGCCGGGACAGCGTAACACTGAAGCTTTCTTT. Its translation is CATSMPGQRNTEAFF.

In its sample, this clonotype ranks as large. The chain employs TRBV7-6 and TRBJ1-6, with a possible D match to TRBD1 (5 bases). The ends were cut back, 3 bases at V and 5 bases at J, with 8 bases in the middle. Germline-derived CDR1 and CDR2 are SGHVS and FNYEAQ. There are 14 residues in the CDR3. The CDR3 spells CASSLGGNNSPLHF. The CDR3, as DNA: TGTGCCAGCAGCTTGGGGGGGAATAATTCACCCCTCCACTTT.

This sequence joins TRBV5-1 and TRBJ1-5; D unclear. Trimming shortened V by 4 bases and J by 4 bases, and 3 bases separated the two germline ends. The germline V gene has CDR1 SGHRS and CDR2 YFSETQ. The CDR3 runs 11 residues. The chain's CDR3 is CASSGNQPQHF. The CDR3 nucleotides read TGCGCCAGCAGCGGAAATCAGCCCCAGCATTTT.

CDR3 residues: CSARGDKGQGIYNEQFF. CDR3 DNA sequence: TGCAGTGCTAGAGGGGATAAAGGACAGGGGATCTACAATGAGCAGTTCTTC. This rearrangement joins TRBV20-1 to TRBJ2-1; 9 nucleotides align to TRBD1. The CDR3 is made up of 17 amino acids. Per the germline V gene, CDR1 is DFQATT and CDR2 is SNEGSKA (reference sequence). The V and J ends lost 1 base and 3 bases, in that order; junction bases with no gene match: 10.

This CDR3 is CASSLEYNEQFF. The CDR3, as DNA: TGTGCCAGCAGCTTAGAGTACAATGAGCAGTTCTTC. The chain recombines TRBV11-3 with TRBJ2-1; no clear D. Looked up from germline, CDR1 is SGHNT and CDR2 is YENEEA. The CDR3 has 12 amino acids. Trimming left V 0 bases short and J 4 bases short, with 1 base between.

This clonotype appeared a single time. V and J are TRBV20-1 and TRBJ2-7; D is perhaps TRBD2 (6 bases). V was trimmed by 7 bases and J by 3 bases, leaving 13 bases between them. Germline V gene lookup returns CDR1 DFQATT and CDR2 SNEGSKA (reference sequence). The CDR3 has 12 residues. The chain's CDR3 is CSGRGVIYEQYF. The CDR3 nucleotides read TGCAGTGGCCGCGGGGTGATCTACGAGCAGTACTTC.

This clonotype appeared once. The rearrangement links TRBV12-3 or TRBV12-4 to TRBJ2-5; D gene ambiguous. The CDR3 sequence is 13 residues long. The V and J ends lost 2 bases and 2 bases respectively, with 6 bases between them. DNA for the CDR3: TGTGCCAGCAGTTTACTAGTTCAAGAGACCCAGTACTTC. This translates into CASSLLVQETQYF.

V and J are TRBV6-5 and TRBJ1-1; 11 bases align to TRBD1. The germline V gene has CDR1 MNHEY and CDR2 SVGAGI. The CDR3 runs to 17 residues. The V gene end was trimmed by 0 bases and the J gene end by 0 bases; junction bases not matched to a gene: 3. CDR3 nucleotide sequence: TGTGCCAGCAGTTACTCCGGGACAGGGGGGATGAACACTGAAGCTTTCTTT. It translates to CASSYSGTGGMNTEAFF.